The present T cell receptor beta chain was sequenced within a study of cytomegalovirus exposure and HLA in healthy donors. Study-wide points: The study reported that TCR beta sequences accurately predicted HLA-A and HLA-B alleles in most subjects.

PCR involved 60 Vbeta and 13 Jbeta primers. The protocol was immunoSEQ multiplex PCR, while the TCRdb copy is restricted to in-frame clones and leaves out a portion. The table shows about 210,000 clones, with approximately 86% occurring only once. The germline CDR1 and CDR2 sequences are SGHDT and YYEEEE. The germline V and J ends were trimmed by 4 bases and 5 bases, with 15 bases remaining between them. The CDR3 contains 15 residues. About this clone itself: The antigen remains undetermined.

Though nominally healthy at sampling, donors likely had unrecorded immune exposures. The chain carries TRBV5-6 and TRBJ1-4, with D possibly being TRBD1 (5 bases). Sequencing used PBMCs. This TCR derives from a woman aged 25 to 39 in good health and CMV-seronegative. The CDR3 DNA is TGTGCCAGCAGCGGACGACAGACCTTCAATGAAAAACTGTTTTTT. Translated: CASSGRQTFNEKLFF.